This T cell receptor beta chain was sequenced for a study of OX40 agonist ivuxolimab in advanced cancers. Background on the study: Three partial responders included one hepatocellular carcinoma patient and two cutaneous melanoma patients.

The CDR3 extends over 14 amino acids. V trimming: 5 bases; J trimming: 2 bases; junction bases outside the gene matches: 4. From germline, CDR1 is SGHVS and CDR2 FNYEAQ. TCRdb keeps only in-frame clones here, not all; method: immunoSEQ multiplex PCR. Of tens of thousands of clones listed, around 84% are singletons. This TCR was sampled from an adult with an advanced solid tumor such as melanoma, head and neck, liver or kidney cancer. This specimen consisted of CD4+ or CD8+ T cells sorted from blood, obtained in a trial of the OX40 agonist ivuxolimab. The chain employs TRBV7-6 and TRBJ2-5; 8 bases agree with TRBD1. The CDR3: CASSTYRGQETQYF. The CDR3 DNA reads as TGTGCCAGCAGCACCTACAGGGGGCAAGAGACCCAGTACTTC.